This T cell receptor (beta chain) was sequenced in a study of blood T cell repertoires in COVID-19 (dated by TCRdb to between 2020 and 2021). In terms of the full investigation: The collaborator samples originated in the United States, Italy and Spain and spanned the acute and convalescent phases of COVID-19. The prospective study material was composed of cDNA or gDNA derived from T cells, B-cell-depleted T cells, or PBMCs. The dataset comprised deeply sampled blood TCRbeta repertoires from subjects exposed to, actively infected with, or recovered from COVID-19. The repertoires were released in a freely available public database intended as a resource for research on the immune response to SARS-CoV-2. The samples were drawn from the first 160 participants of the ongoing ImmuneRACE study and from over a thousand subjects provided by 6 global collaborators. Sample metadata almost always included a de-identified subject ID, COVID-19 status, age in years and sex. Where available, HLA class I and class II types were taken from metadata supplied by the sample provider and were not determined by assay-based typing.

Enrolling through a virtual design, the prospective study's participants ranged in age from roughly 18 to 95 years and lived across roughly 23 United States geographic areas. Cohort assignment in the prospective study relied on participant-reported clinical history from a screening survey and a study questionnaire. In the prospective study, whole blood, serum and a nasopharyngeal or oropharyngeal swab were collected from each participant by mobile phlebotomists. Additional blood draws and questionnaires over an approximately two-month period could optionally be provided by prospective study participants. Before DNA extraction, prospective study blood samples were shipped either frozen or at room temperature. In the case of this clone: No cognate antigen has been identified for it. No base quality information exists; no much larger clone differs at one position.

General conclusions and limits of the study: The amount of clinical and demographic metadata varied by source and participant and was provided uncurated.

Sequences SGHAT (CDR1) and FQNNGV (CDR2) are obtained from the germline V gene. From its cysteine to its phenylalanine, the CDR3 spans 15 amino acids. Left in the record is the CDR3 DNA by itself, 45 bases read in frame from the first base. Between the V and J ends, shortened by 5 bases and 1 base respectively, the junction contains 12 bases. The immunoSEQ Assay, a bias-controlled multiplex PCR, was used to amplify TCRbeta CDR3 regions from genomic DNA. Under the source paper's analysis protocol: The number of nucleated cells in each sample was estimated from the amplification of reference gene primers within the assay. Sequence reads were collapsed and filtered to measure the absolute abundance of every unique TCRbeta CDR3 rearrangement. For each sample, productive Simpson clonality was calculated as the square root of Simpson's diversity index over productive rearrangements. TCRdb mirrors the immuneACCESS table, restricted to in-frame sequences. Some clones are absent from its copies; in checked studies, under half trace to an unresolved V gene, and the reason for the others is unknown. V and J calls and clone size are copied from that table; D and trimming were computed from the DNA. The sample table records 220,000 or so clones; roughly nine tenths of these occur just once. The top ten constitute under 4% of the sample.

The sequenced material came from PBMCs or T cells enriched from blood (not recorded which). The sequence was obtained from a woman aged 18-30 years in a cohort exposed to, infected with or recovered from COVID-19 (not recorded which). The sequence is built from TRBV11-2 and TRBJ2-1; no D gene call is confident. The CDR3 sequence is CASSPLLLSYNEQFF. The DNA sequence reads TGTGCCAGCAGCCCCCTCCTCCTATCCTACAATGAGCAGTTCTTC.